The rows below give T cell receptor beta chains drawn from one sample of a study of blood T cell repertoires in COVID-19. Using immunoSEQ multiplex PCR, the repertoire was profiled, and TCRdb retains in-frame clones only, with some absent. This sample has just over 90,000 clones; 75% to 90% occur once, and the top ten carry 1.5%. Sequencing input: peripheral blood. Every receptor here comes from a human donor with active COVID-19. The donor label of this sample is uncertain. Both conserved end residues are part of each CDR3. A D gene is named only where the DNA matches it firmly. Size values are once, few and many counts, or a class for expanded clones, and some rows have none.

>TRBV4-2|TRBJ2-1|NA|17|NA
TGTGCCAGCAGCCGAGTACTAAACCAACTCTCCTACAATGAGCAGTTCTTC
CASSRVLNQLSYNEQFF
>TRBV14|TRBJ2-7|TRBD2|12|NA
TGTGCCAGCAGCCAAGTGCGGGGGGGGCAGTACTTC
CASSQVRGGQYF
>TRBV7-2|TRBJ2-7|NA|15|NA
TGTGCCAGCAGCTTAGGGGCGGGGCCAAGCGGCGAGCAGTACTTC
CASSLGAGPSGEQYF
>TRBV5-1|TRBJ1-1|TRBD1|12|NA
TGCGCCAGCAGTCGACAGGGCACTGAAGCTTTCTTT
CASSRQGTEAFF
>TRBV7-3|TRBJ1-1|TRBD1|20|once
TGTGCCAGCAGCTTGGTGTCCGCCGGGGGGACAGGGAGGTACGGAACTGAAGCTTTCTTT
CASSLVSAGGTGRYGTEAFF
>TRBV7-9|TRBJ1-6|NA|14|few
TGTGCCAGCAGCCCAGGACTGCGAGATTCACCCCTCCACTTT
CASSPGLRDSPLHF
>TRBV18|TRBJ2-7|TRBD1|14|NA
TGTGCCAGCTCACTGGGACAGCTCACCTACGAGCAGTACTTC
CASSLGQLTYEQYF
>TRBV28|TRBJ1-2|NA|12|NA
TGTGCCAGCAGGCATCCGTCCGGGGGCTACACCTTC
CASRHPSGGYTF
>TRBV3-1/TRBV3-2|TRBJ1-1|NA|14|NA
TGTGCCAGCAGCCAGTCAGGGTTGAACACTGAAGCTTTCTTT
CASSQSGLNTEAFF
>TRBV30|TRBJ2-1|NA|12|NA
TGTGCCTGGAGTGTCGACAGACGGACGCAGTTCTTC
CAWSVDRRTQFF
>TRBV6-2/TRBV6-3|TRBJ2-2|TRBD2|16|NA
TGTGCCAGCAGTCGTTCGACTAGCGGGGGAAGCGGGGAGCTGTTTTTT
CASSRSTSGGSGELFF
>TRBV9|TRBJ2-7|TRBD2|16|NA
TGTGCCAGCAGCGTAGGACTAGCGGGGGGATCCTACGAGCAGTACTTC
CASSVGLAGGSYEQYF
>TRBV6-5|TRBJ2-1|TRBD2|16|NA
TGTGCCAGCAGTTATTCGATGACTAGCGGGGTTAATGAGCAGTTCTTC
CASSYSMTSGVNEQFF
>TRBV12-3/TRBV12-4|TRBJ2-7|NA|12|NA
TGTGCCAGCAGTCACGTACTCTACGAGCAGTACTTC
CASSHVLYEQYF